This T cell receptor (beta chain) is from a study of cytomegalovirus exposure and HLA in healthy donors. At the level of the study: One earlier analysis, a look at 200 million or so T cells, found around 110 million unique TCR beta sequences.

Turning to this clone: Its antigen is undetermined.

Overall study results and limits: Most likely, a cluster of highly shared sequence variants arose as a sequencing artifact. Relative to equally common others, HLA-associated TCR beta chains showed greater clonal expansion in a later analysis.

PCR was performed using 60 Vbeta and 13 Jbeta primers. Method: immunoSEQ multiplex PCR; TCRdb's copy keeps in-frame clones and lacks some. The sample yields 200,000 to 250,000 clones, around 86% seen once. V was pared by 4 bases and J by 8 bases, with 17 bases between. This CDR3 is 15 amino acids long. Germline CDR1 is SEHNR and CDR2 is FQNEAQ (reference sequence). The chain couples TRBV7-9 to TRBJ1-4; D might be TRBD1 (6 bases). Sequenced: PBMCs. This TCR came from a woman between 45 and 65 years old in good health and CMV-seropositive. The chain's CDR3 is CASSSGGGANEKLFF. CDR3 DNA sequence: TGTGCCAGCAGCTCTGGCGGGGGCGCGAACGAAAAACTGTTTTTT.